These 28 T cell receptor beta chains originate from one sample sequenced in a study of blood T cell repertoires in COVID-19. TCRdb keeps only in-frame clones here, not all; method: immunoSEQ multiplex PCR. The sample includes 120,000 to 150,000 clones, about 91% seen only once; the top ten take 25% to 30%. Sample: peripheral blood. Source of these receptors: a human donor in a cohort sampled during active COVID-19.

This chain links TRBV30 with TRBJ1-4, with 9 nucleotides matching TRBD1. J gave up 7 bases and V 5 bases, and 5 bases lay outside the gene matches. The CDR3 is 13 residues long. Per germline, CDR1 GTSNPN and CDR2 SVGIG (reference sequence). The CDR3 DNA reads TGTGCCTGGGACAGGGGGAGGGCTGAAAAACTGTTTTTT. As protein: CAWDRGRAEKLFF.

This clone was picked up one time. This sequence joins TRBV7-2 and TRBJ2-1; TRBD1 matches at 9 bases. The CDR3 totals 15 residues. The germline V gene has CDR1 SGHTA and CDR2 FQGNSA. The J segment lost 4 bases and the V segment lost 1 base, leaving 2 bases of the junction unmatched. The CDR3 reads CASSLVGQGYNEQFF. DNA of the CDR3: TGTGCCAGCAGCTTAGTAGGACAGGGGTACAATGAGCAGTTCTTC.

The DNA of the CDR3 is TGTGCCAGCAGTTCACCACAGGGGAACATTCAGTACTTC. Its protein is CASSSPQGNIQYF. The V and J genes are TRBV6-5 and TRBJ2-4; TRBD1 matches 7 bases. The trim removed 4 bases at V and 7 bases at J, leaving 4 bases unmatched. The CDR3 has 13 amino acids. Germline CDR1 MNHEY, CDR2 SVGAGI.

V gene TRBV6-2 or TRBV6-3 combines with J gene TRBJ1-1; possible D gene TRBD1, 6 bases. The CDR3 sequence is 15 residues long. The V and J ends lost 2 bases and 0 bases respectively, with 10 bases between them. Looked up from germline, CDR1 is MNHEY and CDR2 is SVGEGT. The CDR3 protein is CASSYTAGVNTEAFF. The CDR3 region has the DNA TGTGCCAGCAGTTACACGGCAGGGGTGAACACTGAAGCTTTCTTT.

V and J are TRBV18 and TRBJ1-1; 7 bases are a match to TRBD1. Germline values: CDR1 KGHSH, CDR2 LQKENI. This CDR3 contains 15 residues. J was trimmed by 1 base and V by 3 bases; bases with no gene match: 5. This CDR3 reads CASSPKTGRNTEAFF. The CDR3 DNA is TGTGCCAGCTCACCGAAGACAGGGAGGAACACTGAAGCTTTCTTT.

The rearrangement links TRBV6-5 to TRBJ2-3; D call uncertain. V gave up 2 bases and J gave up 1 base, with 7 bases separating them. The CDR3 totals 14 residues. The V gene's germline CDR1 is MNHEY and CDR2 SVGAGI. The CDR3 sequence is CASSYGLGTDTQYF. CDR3 bases: TGTGCCAGCAGTTACGGCTTGGGCACAGATACGCAGTATTTT.

This rearrangement joins TRBV6-5 to TRBJ2-1, with TRBD1 identical over 10 bases. The germline V gene encodes CDR1 MNHEY and CDR2 SVGAGI. V trimming: 8 bases; J trimming: 3 bases; junction bases outside the gene matches: 4. The CDR3 runs to 14 residues. The CDR3 sequence: CASFRDRGYNEQFF. CDR3 nucleotides: TGTGCCAGCTTCCGGGACAGGGGCTACAATGAGCAGTTCTTC.

The chain couples TRBV18 to TRBJ2-7, with 10 bases lining up with TRBD2. Germline CDR1 reads KGHSH; CDR2 reads LQKENI. With 2 bases clipped from V and 6 bases from J, the junction kept 7 bases outside the gene matches. The CDR3 is 15 residues long. Here the CDR3 DNA reads TGTGCCAGCTCACCAGAGACTAGCGGGCTAGGCGAGCAGTACTTC. Translation: CASSPETSGLGEQYF.

This clone was detected a few times. The rearrangement joins TRBV7-9 to TRBJ1-5; weak D call: TRBD1 (5 bases). V was pared by 5 bases and J by 3 bases, with 11 bases between. Germline CDR1 reads SEHNR; CDR2 reads FQNEAQ (reference sequence). The CDR3 consists of 14 residues. The CDR3 DNA reads as TGTGCCAGCAGCCAGGGCGAAATCAATCAGCCCCAGCATTTT. This gives the protein CASSQGEINQPQHF.

The V call is TRBV12-3 or TRBV12-4, the J call TRBJ2-7; a possible D gene is TRBD1 (5 bases). This CDR3 is built from 11 residues. V shed 8 bases and J shed 5 bases, with 10 bases lying between them. The CDR3 bases are TGTGCCAGCCGTGGGGCCAACGAGCAGTACTTC. The encoded protein is CASRGANEQYF.

The CDR3, as DNA: TGTGCCAGCAGCCTAGGACAGGGCCGCAATCAGCCCCAGCATTTT. This translates into CASSLGQGRNQPQHF. V is TRBV3-1 (or the pseudogene TRBV3-2) and J is TRBJ1-5, with 8 nucleotides matching TRBD1. With 4 bases clipped from V and 2 bases from J, the junction kept 4 bases outside the gene matches. CDR3 size: 15 residues. Germline assignment: CDR1 LGHDT and CDR2 YNNKEL (reference sequence).

The gene calls are TRBV6-5 and TRBJ1-6; the D is unclear. Germline V gene data show CDR1 as MNHEY and CDR2 as SVGAGI. The CDR3 extends over 13 amino acids. Trimming shortened V by 6 bases and J by 5 bases, and 8 bases separated the two germline ends. The chain's CDR3 is CASRQIDNSPLHF. The CDR3 nucleotides read TGTGCCAGCAGACAGATTGATAATTCACCCCTCCACTTT.

The chain links TRBV4-3 to TRBJ2-5; 7 bases are a match to TRBD1. CDR1 and CDR2 from the germline V gene are LGHNA and YSLEER. This CDR3 has 14 amino acids. V was pared by 0 bases and J by 3 bases, with 1 base of the junction left unmatched. CDR3 bases: TGCGCCAGCAGCCAAGAAGGGACAGAAGAGACCCAGTACTTC. As protein: CASSQEGTEETQYF.

The rearrangement links TRBV5-4 to TRBJ2-3, with 9 bases fitting TRBD2. The CDR3 has 16 residues. V trimming: 0 bases; J trimming: 1 base; junction bases outside the gene matches: 3. The germline V gene encodes CDR1 SGHNT and CDR2 YYREEE (reference sequence). The CDR3 coding sequence is TGTGCCAGCAGCTTGGGGGCGGGGGGGCGCACAGATACGCAGTATTTT. Its translation is CASSLGAGGRTDTQYF.

Only one count was recorded for this clone. The gene calls are TRBV5-1 and TRBJ2-1; weak D call: TRBD2 (6 bases). This CDR3 contains 13 residues. The germline gives CDR1 SGHRS, CDR2 YFSETQ. V lost 0 bases and J lost 9, with 10 bases in between. The CDR3 coding sequence is TGCGCCAGCAGCTTGGAAAAGCGGGTTGAGCAGTTCTTC. It codes for CASSLEKRVEQFF. The full variable domain, its missing parts supplied by reference TRBV5-1 and TRBJ2-1, is KAGVTQTPRYLIKTRGQQVTLSCSPISGHRSVSWYQQTPGQGLQFLFEYFSETQRNKGNFPGRFSGRQFSNSRSEMNVSTLELGDSALYLCASSLEKRVEQFFGPGTRLTVL.

The CDR3 loop is CASSYVQGGEKLFF. In DNA, the CDR3 is TGTGCCAGCAGTTACGTCCAGGGAGGTGAAAAACTGTTTTTT. The rearrangement joins TRBV6-5 to TRBJ1-4, with D possibly TRBD1 on 5 matching bases. The ends were cut back, 2 bases at V and 7 bases at J, with 11 bases in the middle. The CDR3 loop spans 14 amino acids. CDR1 MNHEY and CDR2 SVGAGI come from the germline V gene.

This clone was counted a few times. The V call is TRBV6-2 or TRBV6-3, the J call TRBJ1-5; 10 nucleotides line up with TRBD1. This CDR3 is built from 14 residues. Germline CDR1 reads MNHEY; CDR2 reads SVGEGT. J gave up 7 bases and V 5 bases, and 5 bases lay outside the gene matches. This CDR3 reads CASSRTGGWQPQHF. The CDR3 coding sequence is TGTGCCAGCAGTCGGACAGGGGGTTGGCAGCCCCAGCATTTT.

The chain has TRBV9 and TRBJ1-3, with 12 nucleotides matching TRBD1. J gave up 4 bases and V 4 bases, and 9 bases lay outside the gene matches. The germline gives CDR1 SGDLS, CDR2 YYNGEE. There are 17 residues in the CDR3. The CDR3 is CASSHRDRGLSGNTIYF. The CDR3 DNA follows: TGTGCCAGCAGCCACCGGGACAGGGGGCTGTCGGGAAACACCATATATTTT.

This clone showed up just once. The CDR3 sequence is CASSDSWTLSYEQYF. CDR3 coding DNA: TGTGCCAGCAGTGACTCCTGGACATTATCCTACGAGCAGTACTTC. J is TRBJ2-7 and V is TRBV6-4; maybe TRBD1 (5 bases). V lost 0 bases, J lost 1 base, and 10 bases lay in between. CDR1 is MRHNA, CDR2 SNTAGT, per germline. The CDR3 has 15 residues.

V and J are TRBV6-6 and TRBJ2-5; the D gene is possibly TRBD1 (7 bases). The V end was cut by 10 bases, the J end by 5 bases, with 17 bases between. The V gene's germline CDR1 is MNHNY and CDR2 SVGAGI (reference sequence). The CDR3 is 13 residues long. CDR3 sequence reads: CATGRGTEETQYF. As DNA, the CDR3 is TGTGCCACCGGGAGAGGGACAGAGGAGACCCAGTACTTC.

CDR3 residues: CASLGTGNTEAFF. For the CDR3, the DNA is TGTGCCAGTCTTGGGACAGGGAACACTGAAGCTTTCTTT. V is TRBV3-1 (or the pseudogene TRBV3-2) and J is TRBJ1-1; 8 positions agree with TRBD1. The length of the CDR3 is 13 residues. V lost 9 bases, J lost 1 base, and 4 bases stayed unmatched. CDR1 is LGHDT and CDR2 is YNNKEL in the germline V gene (reference sequence).

This chain connects TRBV9 to TRBJ1-1; D call uncertain. The length of the CDR3 is 14 residues. Trimming cost V 4 bases and J 4 bases, with 14 bases left between them. CDR1 is SGDLS, CDR2 YYNGEE, per germline. The CDR3 is CASSRTSRGTEAFF. The CDR3 region has the DNA TGTGCCAGCAGCCGGACCTCTCGGGGCACTGAAGCTTTCTTT.

This sequence joins TRBV2 and TRBJ2-2, with D possibly matching TRBD1 (6 bases). Germline CDR1 is SNHLY and CDR2 is FYNNEI. The CDR3 is made up of 13 amino acids. Trimming cost V 7 bases and J 4 bases, with 10 bases left between them. The CDR3 sequence: CASTGDVTGELFF. CDR3 DNA sequence: TGTGCCAGCACAGGGGATGTCACCGGGGAGCTGTTTTTT.

The chain recombines TRBV5-3 with TRBJ2-7, with 9 bases that match TRBD1. TRBV5-3 falls under the ORF class, with uncertain function. With 0 bases clipped from V and 3 bases from J, the junction kept 4 bases outside the gene matches. The CDR3 consists of 15 residues. The CDR3 protein is CARSLEQGAVYEQYF. CDR3 bases: TGTGCCAGAAGCTTGGAACAGGGGGCGGTCTACGAGCAGTACTTC.

This chain connects TRBV3-1 (or the pseudogene TRBV3-2) to TRBJ2-7; 9 positions agree with TRBD2. Germline lookup yields CDR1 LGHDT and CDR2 YNNKEL (reference sequence). Trimming cost V 2 bases and J 5 bases; bases outside gene matches: 4. This CDR3 is 14 amino acids long. The CDR3 sequence is CASSQSLAGHEQYF. The CDR3 nucleotides are TGTGCCAGCAGCCAAAGTCTAGCGGGGCACGAGCAGTACTTC.

The chain is built from TRBV5-1 and TRBJ2-5; no definite D call. Per germline, CDR1 SGHRS and CDR2 YFSETQ. This CDR3 has 15 residues. Trimming removed 4 bases from V and 1 base from J, with 14 bases in between. The CDR3 nucleotides are TGCGCCAGCAGCCTGACTGCATTGGGCCAAGAGACCCAGTACTTC. Its translation is CASSLTALGQETQYF.

This clone was counted between two and nine times. CDR3 protein: CASSGGQGFSYEQYF. For the CDR3, the DNA is TGTGCCAGCAGCGGCGGACAGGGTTTCTCCTACGAGCAGTACTTC. The J gene is TRBJ2-7, the V gene TRBV3-1 (or the pseudogene TRBV3-2); 8 bases agree with TRBD1. The germline gives CDR1 LGHDT, CDR2 YNNKEL (reference sequence). CDR3 length: 15 residues. V shed 5 bases and J 0 bases; nucleotides not matched to a gene: 6.

This clone was observed a few times. This chain connects TRBV6-6 to TRBJ2-5; D is uncertain. Germline lookup yields CDR1 MNHNY and CDR2 SVGAGI (reference sequence). Trimming pared 6 bases from V and 3 bases from J, leaving 14 bases between. This CDR3 has 14 residues. The DNA for the CDR3 is TGTGCCAGCAGCCCCTGGAGTAAAGAAGAGACCCAGTACTTC. Its translation is CASSPWSKEETQYF.